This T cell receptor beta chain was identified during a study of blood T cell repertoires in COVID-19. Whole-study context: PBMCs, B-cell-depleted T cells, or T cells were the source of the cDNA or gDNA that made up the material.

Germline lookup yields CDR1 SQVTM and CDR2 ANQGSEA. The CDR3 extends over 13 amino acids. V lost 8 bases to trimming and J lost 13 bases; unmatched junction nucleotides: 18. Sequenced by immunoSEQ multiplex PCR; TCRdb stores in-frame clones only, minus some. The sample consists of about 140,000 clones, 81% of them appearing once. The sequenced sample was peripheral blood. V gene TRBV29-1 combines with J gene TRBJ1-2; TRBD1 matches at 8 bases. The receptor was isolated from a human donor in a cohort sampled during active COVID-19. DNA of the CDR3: TGCAGCATCCTTGGACAGGGAGGACGAGTATTCACCTTC. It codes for CSILGQGGRVFTF. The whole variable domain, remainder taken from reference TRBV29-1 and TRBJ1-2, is SAVISQKPSRDICQRGTSLTIQCQVDSQVTMMFWYRQQPGQSLTLIATANQGSEATYESGFVIDKFPISRPNLTFSTLTVSNMSPEDSSIYLCSILGQGGRVFTFGSGTRLTVV.